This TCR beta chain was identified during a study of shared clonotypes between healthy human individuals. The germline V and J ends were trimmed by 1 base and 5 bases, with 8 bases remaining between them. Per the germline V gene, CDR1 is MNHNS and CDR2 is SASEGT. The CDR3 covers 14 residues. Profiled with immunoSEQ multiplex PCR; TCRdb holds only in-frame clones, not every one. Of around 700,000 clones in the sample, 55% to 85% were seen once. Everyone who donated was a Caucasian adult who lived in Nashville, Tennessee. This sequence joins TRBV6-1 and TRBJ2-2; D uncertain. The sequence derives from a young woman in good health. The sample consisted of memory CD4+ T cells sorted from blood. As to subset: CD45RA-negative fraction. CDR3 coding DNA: TGTGCCAGCAGTGAAGTGGTGCGGACCGGGGAGCTGTTTTTT. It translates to CASSEVVRTGELFF.